This T cell receptor (beta chain) was found in a study of blood T cell repertoires in COVID-19. The CDR3 is made up of 14 amino acids. Germline assignment: CDR1 MNHEY and CDR2 SMNVEV (reference sequence). The V end lost 0 bases, the J end lost 2 bases, and 6 bases lay between the germline ends. Sequencing used immunoSEQ multiplex PCR; TCRdb keeps in-frame clones, though not all of them. The repertoire holds roughly 150,000 clones, approximately 80% seen once, with approximately 5.1% in the top ten. The V call is TRBV27, the J call TRBJ2-3, with D perhaps TRBD1 (5 bases). This clonotype originated in a man aged 65 to 79 who had been exposed to COVID-19. Input material: PBMCs or T cells enriched from blood (not recorded which). The CDR3 DNA follows: TGTGCCAGCAGTTTATCAGGGGCCACAGATACGCAGTATTTT. Amino acid sequence: CASSLSGATDTQYF.